Included here is one T cell receptor beta chain sequence, with context. This sample is drawn from a study of T cells in Graves' hyperthyroidism and ophthalmopathy. The investigators amplified TCR beta CDR3 regions from RNA transcripts. The HTBI set primed first-round TCR CDR3 RT-PCR. TCRdb recomputed calls from the multiplex PCR reads with MiXCR, one row per CDR3 protein. In the table there are fewer than 450,000 distinct CDR3 sequences, roughly 20% of which are singletons. Germline V gene sequence: CDR1 SGHDT, CDR2 YYEEEE. The CDR3 runs 16 residues. V was clipped by 5 bases and J by 10 bases, with 24 bases between them.

Material: blood. This sequence originates from a man between 18 and 35 years old with Graves' ophthalmopathy. This rearrangement joins TRBV5-6 to TRBJ1-4; D unclear. CDR3 nucleotide sequence: TGTGCCAGCAGGGAGGTCCGGGCCTCGAAACCGGGAAAACTGTTTTTT. Translation: CASREVRASKPGKLFF. Full variable domain (remainder filled in from reference TRBV5-6 and TRBJ1-4): DAGVTQSPTHLIKTRGQQVTLRCSPKSGHDTVSWYQQALGQGPQFIFQYYEEEERQRGNFPDRFSGHQFPNYSSELNVNALLLGDSALYLCASREVRASKPGKLFFGSGTQLSVL.